This T cell receptor (beta chain) was recorded in a study of T cells in Graves' hyperthyroidism and ophthalmopathy. About the study: The authors collected peripheral blood at initial diagnosis, before any treatment.

The sample holds many counts of this clonotype. Diagnoses were established using clinical symptoms, serum thyroxine and TRAb, thyroid ultrasound and orbital computed tomography. This sample holds PBMCs from roughly 10 ml fresh peripheral blood. TCR beta CDR3 regions were amplified from RNA transcripts. The TCR CDR3 was amplified in a first-round RT-PCR using the HTBI primer set. Each CDR3 protein is one row after TCRdb ran MiXCR on the multiplex PCR reads. Of about 59,000 distinct CDR3 sequences in the sample, under 70% were seen once. Trimming removed 5 bases from V and 1 base from J; junction bases left unmatched: 1. The CDR3 is 13 amino acids. Germline V CDR1 and CDR2: SGHRS, YFSETQ.

Input material: blood. This TCR derives from a woman aged 60-75 years with Graves' ophthalmopathy. The chain links TRBV5-1 to TRBJ1-2; 8 bases fit TRBD1. The CDR3 sequence: CASSTGGNYGYTF. CDR3 DNA: TGCGCCAGCAGTACAGGGGGTAACTATGGCTACACCTTC.